These T cell receptor beta chains were read from a single sample in a study of beta chain features in type 1 diabetes. Some clones are missing from TCRdb's copy, which holds only in-frame ones; the method was immunoSEQ multiplex PCR. Of 300,000 to 450,000 clones in the sample, roughly a fifth were seen once. Sequencing input: naive CD4+ T cells from blood. Source of these receptors: a young woman in good health. Both conserved end residues are part of each CDR3. Each record gives: clone size, D gene, V gene, J gene, CDR3 DNA, CDR3 protein. The D gene is left open where the match is weak. A row's size may be missing; if present it is once, few, many or a size class.

clone_size: -; d_call: -; v_call: TRBV29-1; j_call: TRBJ2-3; cdr3_nt: TGCAGCGTTGTTAGGGCAGGGCGCGATCCAGATACGCAGTATTTT; cdr3_aa: CSVVRAGRDPDTQYF
clone_size: few; d_call: -; v_call: TRBV9; j_call: TRBJ2-1; cdr3_nt: TGTGCCAGCAGCGCGCGGGGACCCAATGAGCAGTTCTTC; cdr3_aa: CASSARGPNEQFF
clone_size: -; d_call: TRBD1; v_call: TRBV2; j_call: TRBJ2-1; cdr3_nt: TGTGCCAGCAGCGCCAGGACAGGGAAGGGCGAGCAGTTCTTC; cdr3_aa: CASSARTGKGEQFF
clone_size: -; d_call: TRBD1; v_call: TRBV6-5; j_call: TRBJ1-2; cdr3_nt: TGTGCCAGCAGATCGGGACAGGGCTTTGGCTACACCTTC; cdr3_aa: CASRSGQGFGYTF
clone_size: once; d_call: TRBD1; v_call: TRBV2; j_call: TRBJ1-5; cdr3_nt: TGTGCCAGCAGTAACCGGGACAGGGCTCAGCCCCAGCATTTT; cdr3_aa: CASSNRDRAQPQHF
clone_size: -; d_call: -; v_call: TRBV10-3; j_call: TRBJ2-3; cdr3_nt: TGTGCCATCACGGGGGGCGTTTCCACAGATACGCAGTATTTT; cdr3_aa: CAITGGVSTDTQYF
clone_size: -; d_call: -; v_call: TRBV30; j_call: TRBJ2-1; cdr3_nt: TGTGCCTGGAGTGTACGTGGCGGGGAGCAGTTCTTC; cdr3_aa: CAWSVRGGEQFF
clone_size: few; d_call: -; v_call: TRBV29-1; j_call: TRBJ1-3; cdr3_nt: TGCAGCGTGACCTCAGGGTCCGGAAACACCATATATTTT; cdr3_aa: CSVTSGSGNTIYF
clone_size: few; d_call: -; v_call: TRBV29-1; j_call: TRBJ2-7; cdr3_nt: TGCAGCGCCCTGGACAGACCCTACGAGCAGTACTTC; cdr3_aa: CSALDRPYEQYF
clone_size: -; d_call: -; v_call: TRBV27; j_call: TRBJ2-5; cdr3_nt: TGTGCCAGCAGTTCAAGACAGAGCGCGAACCAAGAGACCCAGTACTTC; cdr3_aa: CASSSRQSANQETQYF
clone_size: few; d_call: TRBD2; v_call: TRBV13; j_call: TRBJ2-1; cdr3_nt: TGTGCCAGCAGATCTAGCGGGGCGGGCTTCTACAATGAGCAGTTCTTC; cdr3_aa: CASRSSGAGFYNEQFF
clone_size: few; d_call: TRBD2; v_call: TRBV9; j_call: TRBJ2-5; cdr3_nt: TGTGCCAGCAGCGTAGAGGGAGGGAGCCTGGGGGAGACCCAGTACTTC; cdr3_aa: CASSVEGGSLGETQYF
clone_size: -; d_call: -; v_call: TRBV9; j_call: TRBJ2-3; cdr3_nt: TGTGCCAGCAGCGTAGTGGACAATACGCAGTATTTT; cdr3_aa: CASSVVDNTQYF
clone_size: -; d_call: TRBD1; v_call: TRBV2; j_call: TRBJ2-5; cdr3_nt: TGTGCCAGCAGTGAGCAGGGGGCTCCGGGGGAGACCCAGTACTTC; cdr3_aa: CASSEQGAPGETQYF
clone_size: -; d_call: TRBD1; v_call: TRBV2; j_call: TRBJ2-1; cdr3_nt: TGTGCCAGCAGTGAACAGGGGGCGAGCAATGAGCAGTTCTTC; cdr3_aa: CASSEQGASNEQFF
clone_size: -; d_call: -; v_call: TRBV20-1; j_call: TRBJ1-1; cdr3_nt: TGCAGGGGGGGAGGGAACACTGAAGCTTTCTTT; cdr3_aa: CRGGGNTEAFF
clone_size: few; d_call: -; v_call: TRBV2; j_call: TRBJ1-1; cdr3_nt: TGTGCCAGCAGTGAAGTTGGGGGCGGAATCGCTGAAGCTTTCTTT; cdr3_aa: CASSEVGGGIAEAFF
clone_size: -; d_call: TRBD1; v_call: TRBV5-1; j_call: TRBJ1-6; cdr3_nt: TGCGCCAGCAGCTCGACAGGGGTCTATAATTCACCCCTCCACTTT; cdr3_aa: CASSSTGVYNSPLHF
clone_size: few; d_call: TRBD1; v_call: TRBV7-9; j_call: TRBJ1-1; cdr3_nt: TGTGCCAGCAGCTTAGGTACAAGGGGGCTGGGCACTGAAGCTTTCTTT; cdr3_aa: CASSLGTRGLGTEAFF
clone_size: -; d_call: TRBD1; v_call: TRBV7-3; j_call: TRBJ2-6; cdr3_nt: TGTGCCAGCAGCTCCCGTGGGACAGGGGCCCACTCTGGGGCCAACGTCCTGACTTTC; cdr3_aa: CASSSRGTGAHSGANVLTF
clone_size: -; d_call: -; v_call: TRBV29-1; j_call: TRBJ1-4; cdr3_nt: TGCAGCGTTGATCGGGGGGTCGGAAAACTGTTTTTT; cdr3_aa: CSVDRGVGKLFF
clone_size: -; d_call: TRBD2; v_call: TRBV7-9; j_call: TRBJ2-1; cdr3_nt: TGTGCCAGCAGCCGGGGGGGCAATGAGCAGTTCTTC; cdr3_aa: CASSRGGNEQFF
clone_size: -; d_call: -; v_call: TRBV7-2; j_call: TRBJ2-7; cdr3_nt: TGTGCCAGCAGCTTAGGGGCTACCCGCTACGAGCAGTACTTC; cdr3_aa: CASSLGATRYEQYF
clone_size: many; d_call: TRBD2; v_call: TRBV29-1; j_call: TRBJ2-1; cdr3_nt: TGCAGCTCTCCCGCCGGGAGGGCCAACAATGAGCAGTTCTTC; cdr3_aa: CSSPAGRANNEQFF
clone_size: few; d_call: TRBD2; v_call: TRBV5-1; j_call: TRBJ2-5; cdr3_nt: TGCGCCAGCAGCCAGCAGGGAGGGCAAGAGACCCAGTACTTC; cdr3_aa: CASSQQGGQETQYF
clone_size: few; d_call: -; v_call: TRBV7-2; j_call: TRBJ1-2; cdr3_nt: TGTGCCAGCAGCCCTGACAGCTATGGCTACACCTTC; cdr3_aa: CASSPDSYGYTF
clone_size: few; d_call: -; v_call: TRBV2; j_call: TRBJ2-5; cdr3_nt: TGTGCCAGCCGGCAGGGCATAGAGACCCAGTACTTC; cdr3_aa: CASRQGIETQYF
clone_size: few; d_call: -; v_call: TRBV12-5; j_call: TRBJ2-5; cdr3_nt: TGTGCTAGTGGTTTGGCTCTCGGACTACGAGAGACCCAGTACTTC; cdr3_aa: CASGLALGLRETQYF
clone_size: -; d_call: -; v_call: TRBV2; j_call: TRBJ1-3; cdr3_nt: TGTGCCAGCGCGGGGGACTCTGGAAACACCATATATTTT; cdr3_aa: CASAGDSGNTIYF
clone_size: -; d_call: TRBD2; v_call: TRBV9; j_call: TRBJ2-3; cdr3_nt: TGTGCCAGCAGCCCCCGGGGGGGGCGGGGGCTCACAGATACGCAGTATTTT; cdr3_aa: CASSPRGGRGLTDTQYF
clone_size: -; d_call: -; v_call: TRBV30; j_call: TRBJ2-7; cdr3_nt: TGTGCCTGCCTAAGTACCACTAGCCTCGAGCAGTACTTC; cdr3_aa: CACLSTTSLEQYF
clone_size: -; d_call: TRBD1; v_call: TRBV7-3; j_call: TRBJ2-7; cdr3_nt: TGTGCCAGCAGCTTAGAAGGGACAGGGGGAGAGCAGTACTTC; cdr3_aa: CASSLEGTGGEQYF
clone_size: -; d_call: TRBD1; v_call: TRBV5-4; j_call: TRBJ2-7; cdr3_nt: TGTGCCAGCAGCTCGGGACAGTCCTACGAGCAGTACTTC; cdr3_aa: CASSSGQSYEQYF
clone_size: few; d_call: TRBD2; v_call: TRBV7-8; j_call: TRBJ2-2; cdr3_nt: TGTGCCAGCAGCCAAAGAACTAGACTAGCGGGGAGTTGGAACACCGGGGAGCTGTTTTTT; cdr3_aa: CASSQRTRLAGSWNTGELFF
clone_size: few; d_call: TRBD1; v_call: TRBV19; j_call: TRBJ1-1; cdr3_nt: TGTGCCAGTAGTATGAGGAGACAGGGGTCTGAAGCTTTCTTT; cdr3_aa: CASSMRRQGSEAFF
clone_size: few; d_call: -; v_call: TRBV2; j_call: TRBJ2-1; cdr3_nt: TGTGCCAGCAGTGAGGAGCGGAACAATGAGCAGTTCTTC; cdr3_aa: CASSEERNNEQFF
clone_size: -; d_call: TRBD1; v_call: TRBV28; j_call: TRBJ2-7; cdr3_nt: TGTGCCAGCAGCCTGGACAGGGGCCTCTACGAGCAGTACTTC; cdr3_aa: CASSLDRGLYEQYF
clone_size: few; d_call: TRBD1; v_call: TRBV30; j_call: TRBJ1-5; cdr3_nt: TGTGCCTGGAGTGGGACAGGGGGCAATCAGCCCCAGCATTTT; cdr3_aa: CAWSGTGGNQPQHF